The present TCR beta chain was sequenced within a study of blood T cell repertoires in COVID-19. Study overall: Spain, Italy and the United States supplied samples that represented acute and convalescent COVID-19. The analysed material was cDNA or gDNA that came from T cells, B-cell-depleted T cells, or PBMCs.

This CDR3 comprises 15 residues. With 4 bases removed from V and 0 bases from J, the gap between germline ends came to 12 bases. CDR1 is ENHRY, CDR2 SYGVKD, per germline. Only in-frame clones appear in the TCRdb table, and some are missing; sequencing was by immunoSEQ multiplex PCR. This table has about 200,000 clones, 90% appearing once. Material: peripheral blood. This sequence was found in a man in his fifties with acute or convalescent COVID-19. The rearrangement joins TRBV10-3 to TRBJ2-5, with D unresolved. The CDR3 DNA reads TGTGCCATCAGTGGAGGATCGCCTAACCAAGAGACCCAGTACTTC. It encodes CAISGGSPNQETQYF.